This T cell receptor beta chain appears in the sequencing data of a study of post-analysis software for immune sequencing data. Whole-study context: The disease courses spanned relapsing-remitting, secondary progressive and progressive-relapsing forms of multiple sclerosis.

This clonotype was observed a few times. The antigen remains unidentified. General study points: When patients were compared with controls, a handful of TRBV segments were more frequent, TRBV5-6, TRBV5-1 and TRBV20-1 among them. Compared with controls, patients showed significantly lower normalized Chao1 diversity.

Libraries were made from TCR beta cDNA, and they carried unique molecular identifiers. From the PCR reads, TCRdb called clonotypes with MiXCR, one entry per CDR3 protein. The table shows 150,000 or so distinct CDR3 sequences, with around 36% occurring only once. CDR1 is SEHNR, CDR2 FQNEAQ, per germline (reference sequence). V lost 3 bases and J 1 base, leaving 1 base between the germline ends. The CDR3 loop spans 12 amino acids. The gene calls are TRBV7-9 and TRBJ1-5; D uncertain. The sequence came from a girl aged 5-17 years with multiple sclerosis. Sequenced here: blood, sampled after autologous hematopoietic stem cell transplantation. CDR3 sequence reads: CASSLSNQPQHF. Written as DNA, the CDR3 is TGTGCCAGCAGCTTGAGCAATCAGCCCCAGCATTTT.